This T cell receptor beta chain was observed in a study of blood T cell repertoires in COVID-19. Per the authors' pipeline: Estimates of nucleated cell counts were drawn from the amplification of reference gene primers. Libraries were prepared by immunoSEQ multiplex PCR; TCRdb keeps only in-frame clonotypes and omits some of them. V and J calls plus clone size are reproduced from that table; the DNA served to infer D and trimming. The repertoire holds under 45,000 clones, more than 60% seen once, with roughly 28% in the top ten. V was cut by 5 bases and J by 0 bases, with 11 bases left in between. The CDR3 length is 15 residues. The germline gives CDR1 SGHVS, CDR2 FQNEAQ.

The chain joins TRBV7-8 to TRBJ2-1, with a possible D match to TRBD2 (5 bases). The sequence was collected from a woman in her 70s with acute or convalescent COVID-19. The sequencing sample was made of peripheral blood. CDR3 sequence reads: CASSRSGYSYNEQFF. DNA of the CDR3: TGTGCCAGCAGCCGAAGCGGCTACTCCTACAATGAGCAGTTCTTC.